This T cell receptor beta chain derives from a study of blood T cell repertoires in COVID-19. V shed 2 bases and J shed 8 bases, with 12 bases lying between them. Germline CDR1 MNHEY, CDR2 SVGAGI. This CDR3 has 14 residues. Sequencing was performed with immunoSEQ multiplex PCR; in TCRdb, only in-frame clones are kept and a portion is missing. Of 80,000 to 95,000 clones detected, approximately 86% appear once; the ten largest clones hold about an eighth. Input material: peripheral blood. This rearrangement joins TRBV6-5 to TRBJ1-4; D possibly corresponds to TRBD1 (6 bases). The clonotype originates from a human donor in a cohort sampled during active COVID-19. The chain's CDR3 is CASSYGTTPEKLFF. The DNA for the CDR3 is TGTGCCAGCAGTTACGGGACAACGCCAGAAAAACTGTTTTTT.